This T cell receptor (beta chain) was profiled in a study of cytomegalovirus exposure and HLA in healthy donors. Study-wide results and caveats: Most TCR sequences were rare, but some public TCRs occurred in many donors. Prior analysis indicated that the majority of TCR beta V segments exhibited productivity approximately 90% or approximately 30% of the time.

Healthy donors of bone marrow made up the group. V shed 6 bases and J 4 bases; nucleotides not matched to a gene: 8. The germline V gene has CDR1 SNHLY and CDR2 FYNNEI. This CDR3 is 14 amino acids long. The PCR had 60 Vbeta and 13 Jbeta primers. In the original analysis: The authors later counted approximately 80 million unique TCR beta chains, approximately 12 million of them shared. Profiling relied on immunoSEQ multiplex PCR, and the TCRdb table lists in-frame clones only, not all of them. The V and J calls and clone size are taken from that table; D and trimming were inferred from the DNA. Of 160,000 or so clones in the sample, approximately 80% were seen once. On this clone itself: Its antigen is undetermined.

The chain combines TRBV2 with TRBJ2-7; 8 bases match TRBD2. Material for sequencing was PBMCs. The origin of this receptor is a male donor in good health and CMV-seronegative. CDR3 amino acids: CASRDGRGGYEQYF. The CDR3 coding sequence is TGTGCCAGCAGGGACGGGAGGGGGGGGTACGAGCAGTACTTC.